This passage covers 12 T cell receptor beta chains from one sample sequenced in a study of T cell responses to AZD1222 COVID-19 vaccine. Profiling relied on immunoSEQ multiplex PCR, and the TCRdb table lists in-frame clones only, not all of them. The sample has 200,000 or so clones; approximately 93% are singletons. Material: peripheral blood, obtained 28 days after the second AZD1222 dose. These receptors all come from an adult who received the AZD1222 COVID-19 vaccine.

This chain links TRBV12-3 or TRBV12-4 with TRBJ1-1; D is ambiguous. V lost 6 bases and J 0 bases, leaving 5 bases between the germline ends. The CDR3 length is 12 residues. CDR3 nucleotide sequence: TGTGCCAGCAGGGGGATGAACACTGAAGCTTTCTTT. This gives the protein CASRGMNTEAFF.

This clone came up a few times. The rearrangement joins TRBV24-1 to TRBJ1-5; D is possibly TRBD1 (5 bases). Trimming cost V 7 bases and J 4 bases, with 16 bases left between them. The CDR3 loop spans 15 amino acids. Germline V gene lookup returns CDR1 KGHDR and CDR2 SFDVKD. CDR3 bases: TGTGCCACCAGCGAGGAAGGGCCAGGGAATCAGCCCCAGCATTTT. Translated: CATSEEGPGNQPQHF.

The J gene is TRBJ1-6, the V gene TRBV28, with 8 bases that match TRBD1. Trimming cost V 7 bases and J 8 bases; bases outside gene matches: 10. CDR3 size: 15 residues. Germline CDR1 and CDR2: MDHEN and SYDVKM. The CDR3 DNA reads as TGTGCCAGCACCTTACTCCAGGGGGCGCATTCACCCCTCCACTTT. As protein: CASTLLQGAHSPLHF.

The rearrangement uses TRBV19 and TRBJ1-1; TRBD1 agrees at 10 bases. Germline CDR1 reads LNHDA; CDR2 reads SQIVND (reference sequence). Trimming removed 5 bases from V and 10 bases from J; junction bases left unmatched: 7. This CDR3 has 13 residues. The CDR3 loop reads CASSFRQGAGAFF. The CDR3 bases are TGTGCCAGTAGTTTTCGACAGGGGGCTGGAGCTTTCTTT.

V gene TRBV9 combines with J gene TRBJ2-2; D remains ambiguous. The CDR3 sequence is 12 residues long. Germline V gene sequence: CDR1 SGDLS, CDR2 YYNGEE. Trimming stripped 4 bases from V and 5 bases from J, with 6 bases between. The CDR3 DNA is TGTGCCAGCAGCCTCGAGACCGGGGAGCTGTTTTTT. Translating gives CASSLETGELFF.

The chain carries TRBV15 and TRBJ1-6, with 8 bases identical to TRBD1. With 3 bases clipped from V and 9 bases from J, the junction kept 7 bases outside the gene matches. This CDR3 spans 15 amino acids. Germline values: CDR1 LNHNV, CDR2 YYDKDF (reference sequence). CDR3 sequence: CATSSVGQGLSPLHF. The CDR3 DNA reads TGTGCCACCAGCAGCGTCGGACAGGGCCTTTCACCCCTCCACTTT. The entire variable domain, with the rest obtained from reference TRBV15 and TRBJ1-6, is as follows: DAMVIQNPRYQVTQFGKPVTLSCSQTLNHNVMYWYQQKSSQAPKLLFHYYDKDFNNEADTPDNFQSRRPNTSFCFLDIRSPGLGDTAMYLCATSSVGQGLSPLHFGNGTRLTVT.

The sample holds one count of this clone. The rearrangement uses TRBV11-3 and TRBJ2-5; D perhaps matches TRBD2 (5 bases). Trimming removed 8 bases at V and 4 bases at J, with 11 bases between. The V gene's germline CDR1 is SGHNT and CDR2 YENEEA. The CDR3 spans 12 residues. The CDR3 nucleotides are TGTGCCAGCGCAGGAGAGGGAGAGACCCAGTACTTC. Residues: CASAGEGETQYF.

This rearrangement joins TRBV12-5 to TRBJ2-1; 7 nucleotides line up with TRBD1. Per the germline V gene, CDR1 is LGHNT and CDR2 is FRNRAP. This CDR3 region has 14 residues. Trimming at V came to 6 bases and at J to 5 bases, leaving 7 bases not matched to a gene. CDR3 region: CASGSPDRDNEQFF. CDR3 bases: TGTGCTAGTGGCAGCCCCGACAGGGACAATGAGCAGTTCTTC.

The sample holds a few counts of this clone. J is TRBJ2-1 and V is TRBV28, with 8 bases that match TRBD1. V lost 6 bases, J lost 16 bases, and 11 bases stayed unmatched. This CDR3 is built from 12 residues. Germline-derived CDR1 and CDR2 are MDHEN and SYDVKM. CDR3 DNA sequence: TGTGCCAGCAGCTTTGGACAGGGAGTGGGCTTCTTC. Encoded protein: CASSFGQGVGFF.

This clone was picked up one time. The chain recombines TRBV18 with TRBJ2-2; D not certain. There are 13 residues in the CDR3. Trimming removed 1 base from V and 5 bases from J, with 5 bases in between. The germline V gene has CDR1 KGHSH and CDR2 LQKENI. CDR3 in DNA: TGTGCCAGCTCACCACTTTCTACCGGGGAGCTGTTTTTT. Protein sequence: CASSPLSTGELFF.

V is TRBV21-1 and J is TRBJ2-5. TRBV21-1 is labeled a pseudogene. The CDR3 covers 16 residues. CDR3: CASSPRVGSGQETQYF. CDR3 nucleotide sequence: TGTGCCAGCAGCCCCCGCGTAGGATCCGGCCAAGAGACCCAGTACTTC.

The V gene is TRBV14, the J gene TRBJ2-2; possible D gene TRBD2, 6 bases. The germline CDR1 and CDR2 sequences are SGHDN and FVKESK. Trimming removed 1 base from V and 3 bases from J, with 12 bases in between. The CDR3 is 16 amino acids. Here the CDR3 DNA reads TGTGCCAGCAGCCAAGCCGGGGGAAGTTACACCGGGGAGCTGTTTTTT. Protein sequence: CASSQAGGSYTGELFF.